The next 27 T cell receptor beta chains were all read from a single sample in a study of ipilimumab plus nivolumab after autologous stem cell transplantation. Clones were sequenced by immunoSEQ multiplex PCR, and TCRdb holds only the in-frame ones, with some missing. Of roughly 43,000 clones in the sample, over 75% are singletons; the top ten hold 0.7% to 0.95%. Here the sequenced sample was PBMCs, taken in a trial of ipilimumab plus nivolumab as post-transplant consolidation. The receptors here all came from a male donor with multiple myeloma.

The chain has TRBV7-2 and TRBJ1-4; the match to TRBD1 covers 8 bases. This CDR3 region has 13 residues. The trim removed 1 base at V and 8 bases at J, leaving 0 bases unmatched. Germline V gene lookup returns CDR1 SGHTA and CDR2 FQGNSA. The CDR3 DNA reads as TGTGCCAGCAGCTTAGGGACAGGGGAAAAACTGTTTTTT. Encoded protein: CASSLGTGEKLFF.

This chain links TRBV4-1 with TRBJ2-3; 7 bases are shared with TRBD2. The V and J ends lost 1 base and 4 bases, in that order; junction bases with no gene match: 2. The CDR3 has 14 amino acids. In germline, CDR1 is MGHRA, CDR2 YSYEKL. CDR3 DNA sequence: TGCGCCAGCAGCCAAGGGGGAGGGGCAGATACGCAGTATTTT. Translated, it gives CASSQGGGADTQYF.

This chain connects TRBV7-9 to TRBJ2-3; the match to TRBD2 covers 11 bases. Germline V gives CDR1 SEHNR, CDR2 FQNEAQ (reference sequence). The CDR3 covers 18 residues. After removal of 3 bases from V and 6 bases from J, the junction contained 14 bases not matched to a gene. This CDR3 is CASSFPPRLAGKGDTQYF. DNA for the CDR3: TGTGCCAGCAGCTTCCCCCCCCGACTAGCGGGAAAGGGTGATACGCAGTATTTT.

The chain carries TRBV9 and TRBJ2-7; no clear D gene. The CDR3 has 16 amino acids. Germline CDR1 SGDLS, CDR2 YYNGEE. Trimming stripped 0 bases from V and 0 bases from J, with 13 bases between. CDR3 sequence: CASSVGAGPSSYEQYF. In DNA, the CDR3 is TGTGCCAGCAGCGTAGGAGCCGGCCCAAGCTCCTACGAGCAGTACTTC.

The genes are TRBV7-2 and TRBJ1-5; D is ambiguous. The CDR3 spans 15 residues. Germline V lookup: CDR1 SGHTA, CDR2 FQGNSA. The V gene lost 4 bases and the J gene lost 2 bases, with 12 bases spanning the gap. CDR3 bases: TGTGCCAGCAGCTCGTGGGGAGCCGGCAATCAGCCCCAGCATTTT. Protein sequence: CASSSWGAGNQPQHF.

The V and J genes are TRBV9 and TRBJ2-1; TRBD2 matches at 9 bases. V was pared by 0 bases and J by 4 bases, with 2 bases of the junction left unmatched. CDR1 and CDR2 (germline): SGDLS, YYNGEE. The CDR3 spans 15 residues. The CDR3 reads CASSVDSGRYNEQFF. CDR3 nucleotides: TGTGCCAGCAGCGTAGATAGCGGGAGATACAATGAGCAGTTCTTC.

This chain connects TRBV11-3 to TRBJ1-1, with D maybe TRBD1 (5 bases). This CDR3 spans 14 amino acids. The V gene lost 0 bases and the J gene lost 6 bases, with 11 bases spanning the gap. Germline-derived CDR1 and CDR2 are SGHNT and YENEEA. CDR3 region: CASSLDGTGAEAFF. In DNA form, the CDR3 reads TGTGCCAGCAGCTTAGATGGGACGGGAGCTGAAGCTTTCTTT.

The V gene is TRBV7-2, the J gene TRBJ2-7; no reliable D call. In germline, CDR1 is SGHTA, CDR2 FQGNSA. Trimming took off 1 base at V and 2 bases at J, with 12 bases between the two ends. The length of the CDR3 is 15 residues. CDR3 coding DNA: TGTGCCAGCAGCTTAGGCACCCTTAGTCCCTACGAGCAGTACTTC. Protein sequence: CASSLGTLSPYEQYF. Complete variable domain (other parts from reference TRBV7-2 and TRBJ2-7): GAGVSQSPSNKVTEKGKDVELRCDPISGHTALYWYRQSLGQGLEFLIYFQGNSAPDKSGLPSDRFSAERTGGSVSTLTIQRTQQEDSAVYLCASSLGTLSPYEQYFGPGTRLTVT.

CDR3 nucleotides: TGCGCCAGCAGCCAAGATCTTGACAGATATGGCTACACCTTC. Amino acids: CASSQDLDRYGYTF. J is TRBJ1-2 and V is TRBV4-3; a weak D match, TRBD1 (5 bases). V was cut by 0 bases and J by 5 bases, with 10 bases left in between. This CDR3 has 14 residues. Per the germline V gene, CDR1 is LGHNA and CDR2 is YSLEER.

This rearrangement joins TRBV28 to TRBJ2-7, with 11 nucleotides matching TRBD1. J was trimmed by 3 bases and V by 6 bases; bases with no gene match: 4. This CDR3 has 14 residues. Germline values: CDR1 MDHEN, CDR2 SYDVKM. The CDR3 spells CASRGQGENYEQYF. For the CDR3, the DNA is TGTGCCAGCAGGGGACAGGGGGAAAACTACGAGCAGTACTTC.

CDR3 nucleotide sequence: TGTGCCTACCGGACTAGCGGGCCCTACAATGAGCAGTTCTTC. Its protein product is CAYRTSGPYNEQFF. The chain uses TRBV30 and TRBJ2-1; 11 bases agree with TRBD2. Germline V gene data show CDR1 as GTSNPN and CDR2 as SVGIG (reference sequence). V gave up 7 bases and J gave up 2 bases; unmatched junction bases: 4. The CDR3 contains 14 residues.

The V call is TRBV15, the J call TRBJ2-3, with 9 nucleotides matching TRBD1. The V gene end was trimmed by 1 base and the J gene end by 4 bases; junction bases not matched to a gene: 3. This CDR3 is 15 amino acids long. Germline V CDR1 and CDR2: LNHNV, YYDKDF (reference sequence). The chain's CDR3 is CATSRGQGEADTQYF. CDR3 bases: TGTGCCACCAGCAGAGGACAGGGGGAAGCAGATACGCAGTATTTT. Filled out from reference TRBV15 and TRBJ2-3, the complete variable domain reads DAMVIQNPRYQVTQFGKPVTLSCSQTLNHNVMYWYQQKSSQAPKLLFHYYDKDFNNEADTPDNFQSRRPNTSFCFLDIRSPGLGDTAMYLCATSRGQGEADTQYFGPGTRLTVL.

The V and J genes are TRBV29-1 and TRBJ2-4; possibly TRBD1 for D (5 bases). CDR1 is SQVTM and CDR2 is ANQGSEA in the germline V gene. V dropped 3 bases and J dropped 8 bases, with 11 bases sitting between them. The CDR3 totals 12 residues. The CDR3 is CSVEAGFDIQYF. The CDR3 DNA reads TGCAGCGTTGAGGCAGGGTTTGACATTCAGTACTTC.

The chain uses TRBV2 and TRBJ2-3; D remains ambiguous. Germline V gene sequence: CDR1 SNHLY, CDR2 FYNNEI. The CDR3 has 14 amino acids. V was clipped by 5 bases and J by 4 bases, with 13 bases between them. The CDR3 sequence is CASSRAQRADTQYF. The DNA of the CDR3 is TGTGCCAGCAGTAGGGCCCAAAGGGCAGATACGCAGTATTTT.

V gene TRBV5-5 combines with J gene TRBJ1-2, with D maybe TRBD1 (6 bases). CDR1 is SGHKS and CDR2 is YYEKEE in the germline V gene (reference sequence). With 5 bases removed from V and 7 bases from J, the gap between germline ends came to 15 bases. The CDR3 length is 13 residues. The CDR3 nucleotides are TGTGCCAGCAGATCGGACAGCTGGCTTGGCTACACCTTC. It specifies CASRSDSWLGYTF.

This clone was detected only a few times. This rearrangement joins TRBV5-6 to TRBJ2-7, with a tentative D call TRBD1 (5 bases). There are 14 residues in the CDR3. The germline CDR1 and CDR2 sequences are SGHDT and YYEEEE. Trimming shortened V by 0 bases and J by 2 bases, and 9 bases separated the two germline ends. CDR3 nucleotide sequence: TGTGCCAGCAGCTTGGTCGACAGAACCTACGAGCAGTACTTC. Its translation is CASSLVDRTYEQYF.

The chain employs TRBV7-9 and TRBJ1-1, with 8 bases fitting TRBD1. Looked up from germline, CDR1 is SEHNR and CDR2 is FQNEAQ (reference sequence). This CDR3 is built from 12 residues. The V segment lost 4 bases and the J segment 11 bases; nucleotides outside the gene matches: 6. CDR3 in DNA: TGTGCCAGCAGCTCTGGACAGGGTGGGGCTTTCTTT. This encodes CASSSGQGGAFF.

The chain uses TRBV9 and TRBJ2-5; weak D call: TRBD1 (5 bases). From germline, CDR1 is SGDLS and CDR2 YYNGEE. The V end lost 0 bases, the J end lost 1 base, and 7 bases lay between the germline ends. The CDR3 sequence is 14 residues long. CDR3: CASSVGQTQETQYF. The CDR3 region has the DNA TGTGCCAGCAGCGTAGGACAGACCCAAGAGACCCAGTACTTC.

This chain links TRBV9 with TRBJ1-4; D not resolved. Germline assignment: CDR1 SGDLS and CDR2 YYNGEE. Trimming removed 0 bases from V and 8 bases from J, with 11 bases in between. The CDR3 covers 14 residues. CDR3 nucleotides: TGTGCCAGCAGCGTAGCAGGCGTTGGGGAAAAACTGTTTTTT. Its translation: CASSVAGVGEKLFF. Variable domain in full (rest from reference TRBV9 and TRBJ1-4): DSGVTQTPKHLITATGQRVTLRCSPRSGDLSVYWYQQSLDQGLQFLIQYYNGEERAKGNILERFSAQQFPDLHSELNLSSLELGDSALYFCASSVAGVGEKLFFGSGTQLSVL.

The V call is TRBV10-1, the J call TRBJ2-1; TRBD1 matches at 8 bases. Per germline, CDR1 WNHNN and CDR2 SYGVQD (reference sequence). Losses at the gene ends were 6 bases for V and 5 bases for J; bases not matched to a gene: 3. The CDR3 loop spans 13 amino acids. CDR3 sequence: CASSGQGHNEQFF. The CDR3 DNA sequence: TGCGCCAGCAGCGGACAGGGCCACAATGAGCAGTTCTTC.

J is TRBJ2-4 and V is TRBV5-1; D unclear. The CDR3 contains 14 residues. V was trimmed by 0 bases and J by 0 bases, leaving 4 bases between them. Germline V lookup: CDR1 SGHRS, CDR2 YFSETQ. CDR3 nucleotides: TGCGCCAGCAGCTTGGGACTAGCCAAAAACATTCAGTACTTC. Its translation is CASSLGLAKNIQYF. The entire variable domain, with the rest obtained from reference TRBV5-1 and TRBJ2-4, is as follows: KAGVTQTPRYLIKTRGQQVTLSCSPISGHRSVSWYQQTPGQGLQFLFEYFSETQRNKGNFPGRFSGRQFSNSRSEMNVSTLELGDSALYLCASSLGLAKNIQYFGAGTRLSVL.

This clone occurred a few times. The rearrangement joins TRBV7-9 to TRBJ1-1, with D possibly matching TRBD1 (5 bases). The CDR3 covers 13 residues. Deletions cut 7 bases from V and 5 bases from J, with 14 bases between. CDR1 SEHNR and CDR2 FQNEAQ come from the germline V gene (reference sequence). CDR3 amino acids: CASTGTRGTEAFF. The CDR3 DNA is TGTGCCAGCACCGGGACTCGGGGGACTGAAGCTTTCTTT.

The chain couples TRBV2 to TRBJ2-1, with 10 bases identical to TRBD1. The J segment lost 5 bases and the V segment lost 10 bases, leaving 8 bases of the junction unmatched. Germline values: CDR1 SNHLY, CDR2 FYNNEI. The CDR3 has 14 amino acids. The CDR3 nucleotides are TGTGCCACCTCCCGGGACAGGGGTAACAATGAGCAGTTCTTC. It translates to CATSRDRGNNEQFF.

The chain links TRBV19 to TRBJ2-5; 8 bases agree with TRBD2. The junction had 7 bases not matched to a gene; V was cut back by 3 bases and J by 4 bases. CDR1 is LNHDA, CDR2 SQIVND, per germline (reference sequence). This CDR3 is built from 15 residues. This chain's CDR3 is CASSIQGTRRETQYF. CDR3 DNA: TGTGCCAGTAGTATTCAGGGGACTAGACGAGAGACCCAGTACTTC.

The chain recombines TRBV7-3 with TRBJ2-1, with 7 nucleotides matching TRBD2. V lost 5 bases and J lost 0; bases outside the gene matches: 4. There are 15 residues in the CDR3. CDR1 is SGHTA and CDR2 is FQGTGA in the germline V gene. In nucleotides, the CDR3 is TGTGCCAGCAGCCTCTGGACTAGCTCCTACAATGAGCAGTTCTTC. Translated: CASSLWTSSYNEQFF.

The DNA for the CDR3 is TGTGCCAGCAGGAAACAGGGGGCGCGGGGATATGGCTACACCTTC. Protein: CASRKQGARGYGYTF. The chain has TRBV27 and TRBJ1-2; 9 bases fit TRBD1. CDR1 is MNHEY, CDR2 SMNVEV, per germline (reference sequence). This CDR3 contains 15 residues. V trimming: 6 bases; J trimming: 5 bases; junction bases outside the gene matches: 10.

This clone was seen only once. The genes are TRBV7-2 and TRBJ1-2, with a weak D call TRBD1 (5 bases). CDR3 size: 15 residues. CDR1 and CDR2 (germline): SGHTA, FQGNSA. Trimming removed 1 base at V and 8 bases at J, with 17 bases between. The CDR3 DNA reads as TGTGCCAGCAGCTTAGATTCAGGGACCCGTGTGGGCTACACCTTC. The encoded protein is CASSLDSGTRVGYTF.